Listed below are T cell receptor beta chains from one sample, sequenced in a study of blood T cell repertoires in COVID-19. The method was immunoSEQ multiplex PCR; TCRdb's version includes in-frame clones alone and lacks a portion of them. The sample contains roughly 130,000 clones, 75% to 85% of which appear only once. Sequencing was done on a sample of peripheral blood. Source of these receptors: a woman between 70 and 85 years old with COVID-19, enrolled during active disease. The CDR3 runs from the conserved cysteine through the conserved F or W. Fields, in order: V gene, clone size, D gene, J gene, CDR3 protein, CDR3 DNA. D genes are given only for firm matches. The size of a clone is reported for some rows only, either as once, few or many, or as a class for expanded clones.

v_call: TRBV25-1
clone_size: .
d_call: TRBD1
j_call: TRBJ2-7
cdr3_aa: CASSELDRDSYEQYF
cdr3_nt: TGTGCCAGCAGTGAATTAGACAGGGACTCCTACGAGCAGTACTTC

v_call: TRBV5-1
clone_size: .
d_call: TRBD1
j_call: TRBJ1-1
cdr3_aa: CASSAGTGTSTEAFF
cdr3_nt: TGCGCCAGCAGCGCCGGGACAGGGACGTCCACTGAAGCTTTCTTT

v_call: TRBV7-9
clone_size: .
d_call: TRBD1
j_call: TRBJ1-2
cdr3_aa: CASSFPGTEANYGYTF
cdr3_nt: TGTGCCAGCAGCTTCCCGGGGACAGAAGCTAACTATGGCTACACCTTC

v_call: TRBV5-1
clone_size: .
d_call: .
j_call: TRBJ1-1
cdr3_aa: CASSIDRNTEAFF
cdr3_nt: TGCGCCAGCAGCATAGACAGAAACACTGAAGCTTTCTTT

v_call: TRBV9
clone_size: many
d_call: .
j_call: TRBJ2-1
cdr3_aa: CASSVGTITPNEQFF
cdr3_nt: TGTGCCAGCAGCGTAGGGACTATCACCCCTAATGAGCAGTTCTTC

v_call: TRBV28
clone_size: .
d_call: .
j_call: TRBJ1-5
cdr3_aa: CASSQNREKNQPQHF
cdr3_nt: TGTGCCAGCAGCCAAAACCGGGAGAAAAATCAGCCCCAGCATTTT

v_call: TRBV25-1
clone_size: .
d_call: .
j_call: TRBJ2-7
cdr3_aa: CASLTGINEQYF
cdr3_nt: TGTGCCAGTCTTACGGGGATTAACGAGCAGTACTTC

v_call: TRBV14
clone_size: .
d_call: .
j_call: TRBJ2-3
cdr3_aa: CASSSAGDTQYF
cdr3_nt: TGTGCCAGCAGTTCGGCCGGGGATACGCAGTATTTT

v_call: TRBV2
clone_size: .
d_call: .
j_call: TRBJ2-7
cdr3_aa: CASTHGGSSYEQYF
cdr3_nt: TGTGCCAGCACCCATGGGGGGTCCTCCTACGAGCAGTACTTC

v_call: TRBV19
clone_size: few
d_call: TRBD2
j_call: TRBJ2-3
cdr3_aa: CASSGGSTDTQYF
cdr3_nt: TGTGCCAGTTCGGGGGGGAGCACAGATACGCAGTATTTT

v_call: TRBV6-5
clone_size: .
d_call: TRBD1
j_call: TRBJ2-2
cdr3_aa: CASSTDPGGNGELFF
cdr3_nt: TGTGCCAGCAGTACCGATCCAGGGGGCAACGGGGAGCTGTTTTTT

v_call: TRBV9
clone_size: .
d_call: .
j_call: TRBJ1-1
cdr3_aa: CASSLLDTNTEAFF
cdr3_nt: TGTGCCAGCAGTCTATTGGACACCAACACTGAAGCTTTCTTT

v_call: TRBV9
clone_size: .
d_call: TRBD1
j_call: TRBJ1-2
cdr3_aa: CASNPTGSNYGYTF
cdr3_nt: TGTGCCAGCAACCCGACAGGGTCTAACTATGGCTACACCTTC

v_call: TRBV5-1
clone_size: .
d_call: .
j_call: TRBJ1-1
cdr3_aa: CASSNGLEATEAFF
cdr3_nt: TGCGCCAGCAGCAACGGACTGGAGGCAACTGAAGCTTTCTTT

v_call: TRBV30
clone_size: .
d_call: .
j_call: TRBJ2-1
cdr3_aa: CASRSASYNEQFF
cdr3_nt: TGTGCCTCCCGGAGTGCCTCCTACAATGAGCAGTTCTTC

v_call: TRBV28
clone_size: .
d_call: TRBD1
j_call: TRBJ1-5
cdr3_aa: CASSASQGLEPQHF
cdr3_nt: TGTGCCAGCAGTGCATCACAGGGGTTGGAGCCCCAGCATTTT

v_call: TRBV6-2/TRBV6-3
clone_size: .
d_call: TRBD1
j_call: TRBJ2-7
cdr3_aa: CASSYSDRGIKYF
cdr3_nt: TGTGCCAGCAGTTACTCGGACAGGGGGATTAAGTACTTC

v_call: TRBV19
clone_size: few
d_call: TRBD1
j_call: TRBJ1-1
cdr3_aa: CASLQGTYTEAFF
cdr3_nt: TGTGCCAGTTTACAGGGGACGTACACTGAAGCTTTCTTT

v_call: TRBV7-9
clone_size: .
d_call: .
j_call: TRBJ1-4
cdr3_aa: CASSPGTQGSNEKLFF
cdr3_nt: TGTGCCAGCAGCCCGGGTACGCAGGGATCTAATGAAAAACTGTTTTTT

v_call: TRBV30
clone_size: once
d_call: .
j_call: TRBJ1-2
cdr3_aa: CAWSKGRFDYGYTF
cdr3_nt: TGTGCCTGGAGTAAGGGGCGGTTCGACTATGGCTACACCTTC

v_call: TRBV5-1
clone_size: .
d_call: TRBD2
j_call: TRBJ2-1
cdr3_aa: CASSSPSGGDNEQFF
cdr3_nt: TGCGCCAGCAGCTCCCCTAGCGGGGGGGACAATGAGCAGTTCTTC

v_call: TRBV27
clone_size: .
d_call: .
j_call: TRBJ1-1
cdr3_aa: CASRTGHLNTEAFF
cdr3_nt: TGTGCCAGTCGTACCGGACACCTGAACACTGAAGCTTTCTTT

v_call: TRBV2
clone_size: .
d_call: .
j_call: TRBJ1-1
cdr3_aa: CASTPQSVNTEAFF
cdr3_nt: TGTGCCAGCACTCCGCAGTCCGTGAACACTGAAGCTTTCTTT

v_call: TRBV6-5
clone_size: once
d_call: TRBD2
j_call: TRBJ2-2
cdr3_aa: CATYPRGGENGELFF
cdr3_nt: TGTGCCACCTACCCCCGGGGGGGGGAAAACGGGGAGCTGTTTTTT